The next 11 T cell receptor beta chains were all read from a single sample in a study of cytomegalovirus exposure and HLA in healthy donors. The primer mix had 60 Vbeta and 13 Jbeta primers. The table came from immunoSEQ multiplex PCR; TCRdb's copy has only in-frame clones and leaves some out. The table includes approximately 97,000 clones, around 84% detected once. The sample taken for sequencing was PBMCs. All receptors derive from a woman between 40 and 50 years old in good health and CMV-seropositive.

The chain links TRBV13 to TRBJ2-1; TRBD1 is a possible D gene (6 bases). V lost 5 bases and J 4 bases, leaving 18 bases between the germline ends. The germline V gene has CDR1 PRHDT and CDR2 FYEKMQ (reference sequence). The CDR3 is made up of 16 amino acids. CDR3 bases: TGTGCCAGCAGCCGGGGTGGACAGTCGACATACAATGAGCAGTTCTTC. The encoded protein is CASSRGGQSTYNEQFF.

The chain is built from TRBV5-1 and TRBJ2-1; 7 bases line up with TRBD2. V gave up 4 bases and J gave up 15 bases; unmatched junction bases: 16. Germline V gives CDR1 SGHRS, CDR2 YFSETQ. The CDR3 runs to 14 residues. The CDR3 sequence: CASSPLTGGEGAFF. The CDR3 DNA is TGCGCCAGCAGCCCTCTCACGGGGGGAGAAGGGGCGTTCTTC.

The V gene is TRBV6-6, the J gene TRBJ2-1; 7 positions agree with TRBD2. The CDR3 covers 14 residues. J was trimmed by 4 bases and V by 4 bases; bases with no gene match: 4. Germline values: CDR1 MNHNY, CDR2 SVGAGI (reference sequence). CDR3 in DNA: TGTGCCAGCAGTTCTAGCGGTGGGTACAATGAGCAGTTCTTC. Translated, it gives CASSSSGGYNEQFF.

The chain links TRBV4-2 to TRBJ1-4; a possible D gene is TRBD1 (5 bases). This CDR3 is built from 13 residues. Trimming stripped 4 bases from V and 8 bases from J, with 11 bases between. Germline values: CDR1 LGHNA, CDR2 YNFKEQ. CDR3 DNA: TGTGCCAGCAGCCTTAACCGGGGGGAAAAACTGTTTTTT. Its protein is CASSLNRGEKLFF.

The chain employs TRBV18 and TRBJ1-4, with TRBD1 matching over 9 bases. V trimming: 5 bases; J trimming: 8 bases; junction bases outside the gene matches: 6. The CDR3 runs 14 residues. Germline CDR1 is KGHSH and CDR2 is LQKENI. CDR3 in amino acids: CASSAQGAGEKLFF. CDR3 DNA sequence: TGTGCCAGCTCAGCACAGGGGGCAGGAGAAAAACTGTTTTTT.

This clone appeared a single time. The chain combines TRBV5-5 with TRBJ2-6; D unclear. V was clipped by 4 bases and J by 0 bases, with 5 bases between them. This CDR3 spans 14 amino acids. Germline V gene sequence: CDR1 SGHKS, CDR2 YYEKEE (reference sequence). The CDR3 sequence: CASSPYSGANVLTF. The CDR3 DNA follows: TGTGCCAGCAGCCCGTACTCTGGGGCCAACGTCCTGACTTTC.

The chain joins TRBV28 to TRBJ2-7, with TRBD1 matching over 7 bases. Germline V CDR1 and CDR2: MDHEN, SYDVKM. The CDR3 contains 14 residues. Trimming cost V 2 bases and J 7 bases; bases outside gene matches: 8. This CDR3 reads CASSLERGLGEQYF. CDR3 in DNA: TGTGCCAGCAGTTTAGAAAGGGGGCTGGGGGAGCAGTACTTC.

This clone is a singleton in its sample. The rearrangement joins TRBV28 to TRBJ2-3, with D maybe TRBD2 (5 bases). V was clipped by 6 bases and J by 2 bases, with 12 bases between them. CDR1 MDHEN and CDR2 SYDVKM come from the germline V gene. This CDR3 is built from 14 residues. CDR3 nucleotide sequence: TGTGCCAGCAGCCTAGGAGGATACACAGATACGCAGTATTTT. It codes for CASSLGGYTDTQYF.

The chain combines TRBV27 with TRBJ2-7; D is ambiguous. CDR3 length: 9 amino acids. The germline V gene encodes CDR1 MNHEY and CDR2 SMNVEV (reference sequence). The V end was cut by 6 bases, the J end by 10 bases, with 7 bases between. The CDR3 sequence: CASSLGQYF. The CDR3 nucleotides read TGTGCCAGCAGCCTAGGTCAGTACTTC.

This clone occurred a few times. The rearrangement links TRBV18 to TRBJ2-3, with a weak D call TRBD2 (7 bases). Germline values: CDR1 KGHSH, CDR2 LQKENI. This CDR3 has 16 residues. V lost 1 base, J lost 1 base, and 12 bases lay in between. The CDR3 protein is CASSPRSGGGTDTQYF. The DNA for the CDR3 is TGTGCCAGCTCACCACGGTCGGGGGGCGGCACAGATACGCAGTATTTT.

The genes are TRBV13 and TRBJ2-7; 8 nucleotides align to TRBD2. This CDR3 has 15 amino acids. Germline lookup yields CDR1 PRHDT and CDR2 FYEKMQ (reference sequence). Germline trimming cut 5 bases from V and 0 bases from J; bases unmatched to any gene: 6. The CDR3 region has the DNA TGTGCCAGCAGCCCCCGGGAGGGTAGCTCCTACGAGCAGTACTTC. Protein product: CASSPREGSSYEQYF.